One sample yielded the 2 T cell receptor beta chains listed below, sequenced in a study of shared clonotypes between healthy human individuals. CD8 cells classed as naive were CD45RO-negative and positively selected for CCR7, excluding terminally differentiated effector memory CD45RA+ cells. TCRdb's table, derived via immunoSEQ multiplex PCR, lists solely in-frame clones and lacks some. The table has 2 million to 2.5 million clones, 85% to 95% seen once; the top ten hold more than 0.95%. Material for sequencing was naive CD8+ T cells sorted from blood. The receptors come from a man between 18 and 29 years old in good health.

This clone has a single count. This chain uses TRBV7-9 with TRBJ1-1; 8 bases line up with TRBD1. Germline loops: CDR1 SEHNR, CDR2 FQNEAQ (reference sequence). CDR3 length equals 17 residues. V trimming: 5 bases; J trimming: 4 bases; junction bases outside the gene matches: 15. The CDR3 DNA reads TGTGCCAGCAGCCTCCGCCCCGGACAGGGCGGTTCCACTGAAGCTTTCTTT. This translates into CASSLRPGQGGSTEAFF.

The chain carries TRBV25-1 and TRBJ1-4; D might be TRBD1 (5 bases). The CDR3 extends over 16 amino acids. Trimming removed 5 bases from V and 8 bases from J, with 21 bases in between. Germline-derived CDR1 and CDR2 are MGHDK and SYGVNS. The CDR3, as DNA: TGTGCCAGCAGTACGGGGGGAGCCGGCCTCGGGGAAAAACTGTTTTTT. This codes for CASSTGGAGLGEKLFF.